This T cell receptor beta chain was retrieved from a study of blood T cell repertoires in COVID-19. For the study at large: Donors in the United States, Italy and Spain gave samples during acute or convalescent COVID-19. T cells, B-cell-depleted T cells, or PBMCs provided the cDNA or gDNA that served as material.

The CDR3 is 13 amino acids. Between the trimmed V and J ends, which lost 1 base and 0 bases, there was a span of 4 bases. CDR1 is LNHDA, CDR2 SQIVND, per germline (reference sequence). In the authors' methods: Nucleated cell counts were estimated from reference gene primer amplification. The protocol was immunoSEQ multiplex PCR, while the TCRdb copy is restricted to in-frame clones and leaves out a portion. D and trimming come from the DNA, and the V and J calls and clone size come from that table. The table includes tens of thousands of clones, approximately 86% detected once. The receptor was isolated from an elderly woman with acute or convalescent COVID-19. This chain links TRBV19 with TRBJ2-7; D is ambiguous. The sample comprised peripheral blood. Here the CDR3 reads CASSIGHSYEQYF. CDR3 DNA sequence: TGTGCCAGTAGTATAGGACACTCCTACGAGCAGTACTTC.